This record concerns one T cell receptor beta chain sequence. This sample stems from a study of blood T cell repertoires in COVID-19. Assay used: immunoSEQ multiplex PCR; TCRdb lists only in-frame clones, some missing. Here the sample spans tens of thousands of clones, 80% to 85% being singletons. CDR1 is SGHTA and CDR2 is FQGNSA in the germline V gene. V shed 3 bases, J shed 4 bases, and the junction held 8 bases outside the gene matches. This CDR3 is 15 amino acids long. The sequence came from a man over 45 with acute or convalescent COVID-19. The sample was peripheral blood. This chain uses TRBV7-2 with TRBJ1-2; 7 bases align to TRBD1. The CDR3 region is CASSFFVQGFYGYTF. The CDR3 nucleotides read TGTGCCAGCAGCTTTTTTGTACAGGGGTTCTATGGCTACACCTTC. Drawing the rest from reference TRBV7-2 and TRBJ1-2, the complete variable domain is GAGVSQSPSNKVTEKGKDVELRCDPISGHTALYWYRQSLGQGLEFLIYFQGNSAPDKSGLPSDRFSAERTGGSVSTLTIQRTQQEDSAVYLCASSFFVQGFYGYTFGSGTRLTVV.